The 10 T cell receptor beta chains listed next were all sequenced from one sample in a study of graft-versus-host responses after intestinal transplantation. The table came from immunoSEQ multiplex PCR; TCRdb's copy has only in-frame clones and leaves some out. The table lists tens of thousands of clones, about 95% of them singletons. The antigens for these receptors are not known. This specimen was unstimulated CD8+ T cells sorted from spleen or lymph node cells, taken before transplant. These TCRs come from a human donor who was the organ donor for an intestinal transplant.

This clone was counted once. The chain uses TRBV4-3 and TRBJ2-7, with D perhaps matching TRBD1 or TRBD2 (5 bases each). The CDR3 runs to 15 residues. Germline V gives CDR1 LGHNA, CDR2 YSLEER. The V end was cut by 3 bases, the J end by 0 bases, with 12 bases between. CDR3 sequence: CASSQDWGSSYEQYF. CDR3 DNA sequence: TGCGCCAGCAGCCAGGACTGGGGGTCCTCCTACGAGCAGTACTTC.

The rearrangement joins TRBV5-1 to TRBJ2-7, with unresolved D. The V end lost 3 bases, the J end lost 4 bases, and 14 bases lay between the germline ends. The CDR3 has 14 residues. Germline lookup yields CDR1 SGHRS and CDR2 YFSETQ. The CDR3 sequence is CASSSPSRPYEQYF. The CDR3 nucleotides are TGCGCCAGCAGCTCGCCATCCCGTCCGTACGAGCAGTACTTC.

V gene TRBV7-9 combines with J gene TRBJ2-2; 9 bases agree with TRBD1. J lost 4 bases, V lost 4 bases, and 7 bases had no gene match. CDR1 and CDR2 (germline): SEHNR, FQNEAQ (reference sequence). The CDR3 sequence is 16 residues long. The CDR3 here is CASSSTTGGRTGELFF. For the CDR3, the DNA is TGTGCCAGCAGCTCCACGACAGGGGGTCGCACCGGGGAGCTGTTTTTT. Combining the CDR3 with reference TRBV7-9 and TRBJ2-2 gives the whole variable domain DTGVSQNPRHKITKRGQNVTFRCDPISEHNRLYWYRQTLGQGPEFLTYFQNEAQLEKSRLLSDRFSAERPKGSFSTLEIQRTEQGDSAMYLCASSSTTGGRTGELFFGEGSRLTVL.

This rearrangement joins TRBV4-1 to TRBJ1-1; D gene unclear. The CDR3 loop spans 12 amino acids. Trimming took 2 bases from V and 0 from J, leaving 1 base between them. The germline V gene encodes CDR1 MGHRA and CDR2 YSYEKL. The CDR3 region is CASSQLNTEAFF. The CDR3 nucleotides read TGCGCCAGCAGCCAATTGAACACTGAAGCTTTCTTT.

CDR3 DNA: TGCGCCAGCAGCCAAGACAACTATGGCTACACCTTC. Protein sequence: CASSQDNYGYTF. This chain joins TRBV4-3 and TRBJ1-2, with D unclear. V dropped 0 bases and J dropped 2 bases, with 1 base sitting between them. The CDR3 contains 12 residues. Germline loops: CDR1 LGHNA, CDR2 YSLEER.

The rearrangement uses TRBV9 and TRBJ1-3; D perhaps matches TRBD1 (5 bases). Trimming shortened V by 4 bases and J by 2 bases, and 13 bases separated the two germline ends. CDR1 and CDR2 (germline): SGDLS, YYNGEE. This CDR3 comprises 15 residues. CDR3 in amino acids: CASSMTDSAGNTIYF. The DNA of the CDR3 is TGTGCCAGCAGCATGACAGATTCAGCTGGAAACACCATATATTTT.

This chain uses TRBV30 with TRBJ1-1; D is unresolved. Germline lookup yields CDR1 GTSNPN and CDR2 SVGIG (reference sequence). Trimming pared 4 bases from V and 0 bases from J, leaving 9 bases between. This CDR3 has 13 residues. The CDR3 DNA reads TGTGCCTGGAACCAGGTCCTGAACACTGAAGCTTTCTTT. It codes for CAWNQVLNTEAFF.

J is TRBJ2-7 and V is TRBV29-1; 10 bases line up with TRBD1. The J segment lost 1 base and the V segment lost 0 bases, leaving 3 bases of the junction unmatched. Germline V gives CDR1 SQVTM, CDR2 ANQGSEA. The CDR3 has 15 amino acids. CDR3 sequence (DNA): TGCAGCGTTGAAGAGGAGGGACAGGGGTCCTACGAGCAGTACTTC. This sequence encodes CSVEEEGQGSYEQYF.

The V gene is TRBV6-1, the J gene TRBJ1-1; D perhaps matches TRBD1 (5 bases). Germline CDR1 and CDR2: MNHNS and SASEGT. Trimming removed 6 bases at V and 7 bases at J, with 9 bases between. This CDR3 is 11 amino acids long. In DNA form, the CDR3 reads TGTGCCAGCAGGGCGGGGCTTGAAGCTTTCTTT. Translated, it gives CASRAGLEAFF.

The V call is TRBV29-1, the J call TRBJ2-1; D is ambiguous. Germline V lookup: CDR1 SQVTM, CDR2 ANQGSEA. With 2 bases removed from V and 4 bases from J, the gap between germline ends came to 0 bases. The CDR3 totals 10 residues. The CDR3 is CSVEYNEQFF. The CDR3 coding sequence is TGCAGCGTTGAATACAATGAGCAGTTCTTC.